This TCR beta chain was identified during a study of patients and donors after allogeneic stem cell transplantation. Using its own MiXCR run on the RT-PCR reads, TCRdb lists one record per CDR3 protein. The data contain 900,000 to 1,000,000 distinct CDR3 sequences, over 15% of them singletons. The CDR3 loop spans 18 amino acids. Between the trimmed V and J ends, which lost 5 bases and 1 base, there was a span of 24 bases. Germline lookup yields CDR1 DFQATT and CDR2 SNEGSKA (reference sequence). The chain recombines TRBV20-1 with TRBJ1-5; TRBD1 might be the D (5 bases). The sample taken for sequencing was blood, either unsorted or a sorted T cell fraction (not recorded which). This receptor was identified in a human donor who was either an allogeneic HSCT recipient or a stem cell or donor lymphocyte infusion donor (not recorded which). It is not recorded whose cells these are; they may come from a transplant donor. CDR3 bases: TGCAGTGCTCCTCGCGCGAATTCAGGGATCCCGAGCAATCAGCCCCAGCATTTT. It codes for CSAPRANSGIPSNQPQHF.